This T cell receptor beta chain is from a study of cytomegalovirus exposure and HLA in healthy donors. General study results and limits: Earlier findings revealed that most TCR beta V segments proved productive either about 90% or about 30% of the time. TCR beta sequences reportedly predicted most subjects' HLA-A and HLA-B alleles accurately. The authors enumerated over 150 TCR beta chains as linked to cytomegalovirus.

PCR used 60 Vbeta primers and 13 Jbeta primers. The protocol was immunoSEQ multiplex PCR, while the TCRdb copy is restricted to in-frame clones and leaves out a portion. In the table there are approximately 130,000 clones, around 83% of which are singletons. Germline lookup yields CDR1 GTSNPN and CDR2 SVGIG (reference sequence). The CDR3 is 12 residues long. V dropped 4 bases and J dropped 2; count of bases not matched to a gene: 2. The table lists this clone with a few counts. Its antigen is currently unknown. This sequence was found in a woman in her thirties in good health and CMV-seropositive. V usage is TRBV30 and J usage is TRBJ2-7, with 7 bases lining up with TRBD1. Source material: PBMCs. The CDR3 region is CAWTGTAYEQYF. The CDR3 region has the DNA TGTGCCTGGACCGGGACAGCCTACGAGCAGTACTTC.